These 9 T cell receptor beta chains were all obtained from the same sample, sequenced in a study of shared clonotypes between healthy human individuals. Sequenced by immunoSEQ multiplex PCR; TCRdb stores in-frame clones only, minus some. The sample lists 2.3 million or so clones, 85% to 95% occurring once. The specimen sequenced was naive CD4+ T cells from PBMCs. Subset noted: CD45RA+ positively selected. The receptors originated from a man younger than 35 in good health. Some clones in this sample may be carry-over from other donors' samples.

The J gene is TRBJ2-1, the V gene TRBV14; 12 bases match TRBD1. The germline V gene encodes CDR1 SGHDN and CDR2 FVKESK. Losses at the gene ends were 4 bases for V and 7 bases for J; bases not matched to a gene: 8. There are 16 residues in the CDR3. CDR3 in DNA: TGTGCCAGCAGCCCCCTAGGGACAGGGGGCGAAAATGAGCAGTTCTTC. It translates to CASSPLGTGGENEQFF.

The chain recombines TRBV9 with TRBJ2-7; D might be TRBD1 (5 bases). Trimming removed 0 bases from V and 4 bases from J, with 14 bases in between. Germline lookup yields CDR1 SGDLS and CDR2 YYNGEE. The CDR3 contains 15 residues. The CDR3 DNA is TGTGCCAGCAGCGTAGGAGGTCCCCCAGGGTACGAGCAGTACTTC. Amino acids: CASSVGGPPGYEQYF.

This clone has a single count. The chain recombines TRBV4-2 with TRBJ2-3; 8 nucleotides agree with TRBD2. The V gene end was trimmed by 0 bases and the J gene end by 0 bases; junction bases not matched to a gene: 8. Germline V lookup: CDR1 LGHNA, CDR2 YNFKEQ. This CDR3 region has 18 residues. The CDR3 region is CASSQDLSSGSSTDTQYF. For the CDR3, the DNA is TGTGCCAGCAGCCAAGATCTCTCTAGCGGGTCTAGCACAGATACGCAGTATTTT.

The rearrangement uses TRBV6-6 and TRBJ2-3; D remains unclear. This CDR3 has 14 amino acids. The germline V and J ends were trimmed by 2 bases and 2 bases, with 8 bases remaining between them. CDR1 MNHNY and CDR2 SVGAGI come from the germline V gene (reference sequence). CDR3 sequence reads: CASSYLPDTDTQYF. CDR3 in DNA: TGTGCCAGCAGTTACCTCCCGGACACAGATACGCAGTATTTT.

This sequence joins TRBV7-2 and TRBJ1-4; 7 bases line up with TRBD1. The CDR3 is made up of 14 amino acids. The trim removed 5 bases at V and 8 bases at J, leaving 8 bases unmatched. Germline lookup yields CDR1 SGHTA and CDR2 FQGNSA. CDR3 sequence reads: CASSPRQGVEKLFF. The CDR3 coding sequence is TGTGCCAGCAGCCCGAGACAGGGCGTCGAAAAACTGTTTTTT.

This sequence joins TRBV9 and TRBJ2-1; 10 bases line up with TRBD2. Germline V lookup: CDR1 SGDLS, CDR2 YYNGEE. This CDR3 spans 17 amino acids. V was clipped by 3 bases and J by 8 bases; unmatched bases: 14. CDR3 sequence (DNA): TGTGCCAGCAGCGCTAGCGGGAGCTCCCTATACGTGGATGAGCAGTTCTTC. Its translation: CASSASGSSLYVDEQFF.

The V and J genes are TRBV4-1 and TRBJ1-1; 7 bases match TRBD1. J gave up 9 bases and V 4 bases, and 8 bases lay outside the gene matches. The CDR3 is 13 amino acids. Germline loops: CDR1 MGHRA, CDR2 YSYEKL. The CDR3 region has the DNA TGCGCCAGCAGCCTCGCGCTACAGGGGAAAGCTTTCTTT. Protein: CASSLALQGKAFF.

This rearrangement joins TRBV4-2 to TRBJ2-1; D unresolved. V was cut by 0 bases and J by 8 bases, with 5 bases left in between. Germline V lookup: CDR1 LGHNA, CDR2 YNFKEQ. The CDR3 totals 12 residues. The CDR3: CASSQDFHEQFF. The CDR3 DNA reads as TGTGCCAGCAGCCAAGATTTCCATGAGCAGTTCTTC.

J is TRBJ2-2 and V is TRBV18; the match to TRBD1 covers 7 bases. The length of the CDR3 is 15 residues. Germline V gene sequence: CDR1 KGHSH, CDR2 LQKENI. The V segment lost 3 bases and the J segment 7 bases; nucleotides outside the gene matches: 8. CDR3 coding DNA: TGTGCCAGCTCACCTCGACAGGGAGTGGTCGGGGAGCTGTTTTTT. The encoded protein is CASSPRQGVVGELFF.